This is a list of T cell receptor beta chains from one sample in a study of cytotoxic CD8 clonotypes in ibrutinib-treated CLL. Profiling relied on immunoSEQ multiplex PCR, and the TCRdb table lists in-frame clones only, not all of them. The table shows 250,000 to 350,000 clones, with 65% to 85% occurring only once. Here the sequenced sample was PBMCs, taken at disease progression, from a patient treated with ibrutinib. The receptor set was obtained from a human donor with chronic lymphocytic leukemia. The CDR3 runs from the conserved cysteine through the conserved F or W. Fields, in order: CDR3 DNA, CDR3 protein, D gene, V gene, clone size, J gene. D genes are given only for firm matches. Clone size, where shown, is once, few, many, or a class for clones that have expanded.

TGTGCCAGCTCACCACCGAGGACGGGGAGTTGGAATGAGCAGTTCTTC,CASSPPRTGSWNEQFF,.,TRBV18,.,TRBJ2-1
TGCGCCAGCAGCCTTAGCGGGGGGGCCCCAAATTACAATGAGCAGTTCTTC,CASSLSGGAPNYNEQFF,TRBD2,TRBV5-1,few,TRBJ2-1
TGCAGCGTCACGGCCGTCGGAAAGACAGATACGCAGTATTTT,CSVTAVGKTDTQYF,.,TRBV29-1,.,TRBJ2-3
TGTGCCAGCAGCCCGACGCCTTCTAGCGGGAGGATCGGTGAGCAGTTCTTC,CASSPTPSSGRIGEQFF,TRBD2,TRBV7-7,.,TRBJ2-1
TGCAGCGTTGCGGGTGAAGTGTGGGGTTTGGGAGATACGCAGTATTTT,CSVAGEVWGLGDTQYF,.,TRBV29-1,.,TRBJ2-3
TGTGCCAGCGATACAGGGTTTGGCTACACCTTC,CASDTGFGYTF,.,TRBV7-9,.,TRBJ1-2
TGTGCCAGCAGCGTAGGTCCCCTGACAGACTCCTACGAGCAGTACTTC,CASSVGPLTDSYEQYF,.,TRBV9,.,TRBJ2-7
TGCAGCGTTGACGGGAGCTCCTACAATGAGCAGTTCTTC,CSVDGSSYNEQFF,.,TRBV29-1,once,TRBJ2-1
TGCGCCAGCAGCTTGGGGACAGAAGAGCAGTTCTTC,CASSLGTEEQFF,.,TRBV5-1,.,TRBJ2-1
TGCAGCGTTGAAGGTGCGGCTGAAGCTTTCTTT,CSVEGAAEAFF,.,TRBV29-1,.,TRBJ1-1
TGTGCCAGCAGCTTGGAGGTGGGGCGCACAGATACGCAGTATTTT,CASSLEVGRTDTQYF,.,TRBV5-4,.,TRBJ2-3
TGCAGCGTTGTTAGCCCCGATGGCTACACCTTC,CSVVSPDGYTF,.,TRBV29-1,.,TRBJ1-2
TGTGCCAGTAGTGCCGGACAGGGGACGCCCCTCTATGGCTACACCTTC,CASSAGQGTPLYGYTF,TRBD1,TRBV19,.,TRBJ1-2
TGTGCCAGCAGCCCCCCCGGGGGGACCCGAGAAAAACTGTTTTTT,CASSPPGGTREKLFF,.,TRBV7-9,.,TRBJ1-4
TGTGCCAGCAGCCAAGTATCCGGACAGGCGAACTATGGCTACACCTTC,CASSQVSGQANYGYTF,TRBD1,TRBV4-2,.,TRBJ1-2
TGTGCCAGCAGCTTATCCCTCTACGAGCAGTACTTC,CASSLSLYEQYF,.,TRBV7-9,.,TRBJ2-7
TGTGCCACCAGCAGGCTAACAGGGGGCTTGGACTATGGCTACACCTTC,CATSRLTGGLDYGYTF,TRBD1,TRBV15,.,TRBJ1-2
TGTGCCAGTAGTATCGGGGGACAGGGACTCTACGAGCAGTACTTC,CASSIGGQGLYEQYF,TRBD1,TRBV19,.,TRBJ2-7
TGTGCCAGCAGCTTAGCGTCGTTAGTCCAGAACACTGAAGCTTTCTTT,CASSLASLVQNTEAFF,.,TRBV7-2,.,TRBJ1-1
TGTGCCAGCAGTTCGAGGGATGGCTACACCTTC,CASSSRDGYTF,.,TRBV28,.,TRBJ1-2
TGTGCCAGCAGCTTATCAGGGCCCTACGAGCAGTACTTC,CASSLSGPYEQYF,.,TRBV7-2,.,TRBJ2-7
TGTGCCCTAATAGTACCAGTATGGAGCTCTGGGGCCAACGTCCTGACTTTC,CALIVPVWSSGANVLTF,.,TRBV28,.,TRBJ2-6
TGTGCCAGCAGCTTAATGGGTTCCGACGAGCAGTACTTC,CASSLMGSDEQYF,.,TRBV13,.,TRBJ2-7
TGTGCCAGCCAGGGTGGGACGCAGTATTTT,CASQGGTQYF,.,TRBV2,.,TRBJ2-3
TGTGCCAGCAGCCCACCCCGGGAGGCGGAAGCAGATACGCAGTATTTT,CASSPPREAEADTQYF,TRBD2,TRBV9,.,TRBJ2-3
TGTGCTAGTGGTTTACCCCAAGGGGCACGAGTGAACACTGAAGCTTTCTTT,CASGLPQGARVNTEAFF,.,TRBV12-5,.,TRBJ1-1
TGTGCCAGCTCAAAAGGGGCTTACGAGCAGTACTTC,CASSKGAYEQYF,.,TRBV5-6,.,TRBJ2-7
TGTGCCAGCAGCTTAGATACCCTCCCAAAAAGCGGGGGAAAAGCCTACGAGCAGTACTTC,CASSLDTLPKSGGKAYEQYF,TRBD2,TRBV11-3,.,TRBJ2-7
TGCGCCAGCAGCTTACTTGGCCGCTACGAGCAGTACTTC,CASSLLGRYEQYF,.,TRBV5-1,.,TRBJ2-7
TGTGCCAGCAGCTTGGAAACGGGACTAGCGGGCAATGAGCAGTTCTTC,CASSLETGLAGNEQFF,TRBD2,TRBV7-6,.,TRBJ2-1
TGTGCCAGTAGCCGGGACCGCCAATACAATGAGCAGTTCTTC,CASSRDRQYNEQFF,.,TRBV19,.,TRBJ2-1
TGTGCCACCAGTGCCGACTGGACAGGTCAGAGAGAGACCCAGTACTTC,CATSADWTGQRETQYF,TRBD1,TRBV15,once,TRBJ2-5
TGTGCCAGCAGTTTAATCGCAGGGGTCGCCTCCTACGAGCAGTACTTC,CASSLIAGVASYEQYF,.,TRBV28,.,TRBJ2-7
TGTGCCAGTAGTATAAACAGGGATGGCTACACCTTC,CASSINRDGYTF,.,TRBV19,.,TRBJ1-2
TGCGCCAGCAGGCGGGACCCAGAAGCATTCTACGAGCAGTACTTC,CASRRDPEAFYEQYF,.,TRBV5-1,few,TRBJ2-7
TGCGCCAGCAGCCAAGATTGGGGGAATCAGCCCCAGCATTTT,CASSQDWGNQPQHF,.,TRBV4-1,.,TRBJ1-5
TGCGCCAGCAGCCGGGAGGGACTCTCCTACGAGCAGTACTTC,CASSREGLSYEQYF,TRBD2,TRBV4-1,once,TRBJ2-7
TGTGCCAGCAGCTTGGGGGACAGCTATGGCTACACCTTC,CASSLGDSYGYTF,TRBD1,TRBV7-8,.,TRBJ1-2
TGTGCCAGCAGTCCGTCAGGGGGCTTCAATGAGCAGTTCTTC,CASSPSGGFNEQFF,TRBD1,TRBV27,.,TRBJ2-1